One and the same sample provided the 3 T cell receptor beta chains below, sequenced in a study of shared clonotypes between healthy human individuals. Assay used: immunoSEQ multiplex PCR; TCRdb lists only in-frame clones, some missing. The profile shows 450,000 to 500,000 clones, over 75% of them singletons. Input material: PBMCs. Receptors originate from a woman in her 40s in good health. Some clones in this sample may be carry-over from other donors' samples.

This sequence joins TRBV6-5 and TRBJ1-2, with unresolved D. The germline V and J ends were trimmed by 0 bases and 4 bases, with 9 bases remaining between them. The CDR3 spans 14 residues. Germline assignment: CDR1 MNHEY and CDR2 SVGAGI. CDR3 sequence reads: CASSYSMAAYGYTF. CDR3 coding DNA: TGTGCCAGCAGTTACTCGATGGCAGCCTATGGCTACACCTTC.

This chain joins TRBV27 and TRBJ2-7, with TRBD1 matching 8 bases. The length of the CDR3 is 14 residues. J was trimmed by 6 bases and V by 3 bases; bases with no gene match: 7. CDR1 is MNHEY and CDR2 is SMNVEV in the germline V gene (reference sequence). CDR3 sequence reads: CASSFNPDRGEQYF. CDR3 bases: TGTGCCAGCAGTTTTAATCCAGACAGGGGCGAGCAGTACTTC.

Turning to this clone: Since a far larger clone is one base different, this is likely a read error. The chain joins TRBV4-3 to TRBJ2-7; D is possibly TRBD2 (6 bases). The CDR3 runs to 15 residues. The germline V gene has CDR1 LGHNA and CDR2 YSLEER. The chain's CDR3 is CASSQEIGSSCEQYF. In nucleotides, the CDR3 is TGCGCCAGCAGCCAAGAGATCGGGAGTTCCTGCGAGCAGTACTTC.